This T cell receptor (beta chain) appears in the sequencing data of a study of cytotoxic CD8 clonotypes in ibrutinib-treated CLL. As for the study in general: For this cohort, patients were about a dozen relapsed/refractory and approximately 15 treatment-naive, while 17 to 18 were IGHV unmutated. Regarding the study as a whole: For progressing versus sustained-remission patients, sampling times were not the same. Treatment saw public clonotypes, which were uncommon, either contract or stay stable.

This CDR3 contains 16 residues. Looked up from germline, CDR1 is KGHSH and CDR2 is LQKENI. J lost 2 bases, V lost 6 bases, and 13 bases had no gene match. Only in-frame clones appear in the TCRdb table, and some are missing; sequencing was by immunoSEQ multiplex PCR. The sample includes almost 250,000 clones, roughly 70% of them seen just once. To note about this clone: Antigen unknown.

This sample comprised PBMCs, obtained after 24 months of ibrutinib treatment. V gene TRBV18 combines with J gene TRBJ2-7, with 7 positions matching TRBD1. The source of this sequence is a human donor with chronic lymphocytic leukemia. The CDR3 loop reads CASSRLGTDQTYEQYF. Here the CDR3 DNA reads TGTGCCAGCTCCCGGCTTGGGACAGACCAAACCTACGAGCAGTACTTC.